The 30 T cell receptor beta chains given below trace back to one sample, sequenced in a study of neurological immune-mediated disorders (dated by TCRdb to between 2017 and 2020). The library was prepared using 5' RACE. The listed sequencing device is Illumina HiSeq 2500. TCRdb handled the public reads itself, with Q25 trimming in fastp and clone calling in MiXCR, and kept productive beta chains. A single entry per CDR3 protein holds the most common genes and DNA from its merged rows. In this sample the table shows roughly 71,000 distinct CDR3 sequences, 3.9% of which occur a single time. 1.3% of the sample is held by the ten biggest clonotypes. Sequenced material: PBMCs. The receptor set was obtained from a man aged 25 to 40 with multiple sclerosis.

This clonotype has at least ten counts. This sequence joins TRBV5-1 and TRBJ1-4; perhaps TRBD1 as D (6 bases). The germline V gene encodes CDR1 SGHRS and CDR2 YFSETQ. CDR3 length: 14 amino acids. Trimming took 0 bases from V and 8 from J, leaving 11 bases between them. The DNA for the CDR3 is TGCGCCAGCAGCTTGGTGGCAGGGGACGAAAAACTGTTTTTT. Protein product: CASSLVAGDEKLFF.

This chain uses TRBV6-1 with TRBJ1-2, with D hard to call. Germline loops: CDR1 MNHNS, CDR2 SASEGT. V was trimmed by 5 bases and J by 4 bases, leaving 11 bases between them. This CDR3 has 13 amino acids. CDR3 residues: CASSMGRSYGYTF. In DNA, the CDR3 is TGTGCCAGCAGTATGGGCAGAAGCTATGGCTACACCTTC.

The V and J genes are TRBV6-6 and TRBJ2-7, with D unclear. The germline V and J ends were trimmed by 5 bases and 0 bases, with 20 bases remaining between them. CDR3 length: 17 residues. Germline V gives CDR1 MNHNY, CDR2 SVGAGI (reference sequence). CDR3 in amino acids: CASSPQRGPESSYEQYF. For the CDR3, the DNA is TGTGCCAGCAGTCCCCAACGAGGCCCGGAGAGCTCCTACGAGCAGTACTTC.

This clonotype came up many times. CDR3 coding DNA: TGCGCCAGCAGCTTCAGCGGAACGAACACTGAAGCTTTCTTT. Protein product: CASSFSGTNTEAFF. The gene calls are TRBV5-1 and TRBJ1-1; D is unclear. V was shortened by 2 bases and J by 1 base, with 9 bases between the two germline ends. The CDR3 consists of 14 residues. Germline assignment: CDR1 SGHRS and CDR2 YFSETQ.

This clonotype occurred many times. This chain links TRBV12-3 or TRBV12-4 with TRBJ1-1; D not resolved. The CDR3 spans 15 residues. The V end lost 5 bases, the J end lost 1 base, and 14 bases lay between the germline ends. Written as DNA, the CDR3 is TGTGCCAGCAGTGATGAGGGTGTTTGGAACACTGAAGCTTTCTTT. It is translated as CASSDEGVWNTEAFF.

Ten or more counts support this clonotype. The chain links TRBV27 to TRBJ1-2, with unresolved D. The V gene's germline CDR1 is MNHEY and CDR2 SMNVEV (reference sequence). Between the trimmed V and J ends, which lost 2 bases and 4 bases, there was a span of 8 bases. CDR3 length: 13 residues. The chain's CDR3 is CASSLGATYGYTF. CDR3 in DNA: TGTGCCAGCAGTTTAGGCGCAACCTATGGCTACACCTTC.

There are many counts of this clonotype. The chain joins TRBV5-5 to TRBJ1-6; possibly TRBD1 for D (5 bases). V was trimmed by 0 bases and J by 10 bases, leaving 14 bases between them. CDR1 SGHKS and CDR2 YYEKEE come from the germline V gene (reference sequence). This CDR3 is 15 amino acids long. Written as DNA, the CDR3 is TGTGCCAGCAGCTTGGCTCCCCAGGGTGGATCACCCCTCCACTTT. It translates to CASSLAPQGGSPLHF. The variable domain in full, completed from reference TRBV5-5 and TRBJ1-6, reads DAGVTQSPTHLIKTRGQQVTLRCSPISGHKSVSWYQQVLGQGPQFIFQYYEKEERGRGNFPDRFSARQFPNYSSELNVNALLLGDSALYLCASSLAPQGGSPLHFGNGTRLTVT.

The sample holds many counts of this clonotype. The rearrangement joins TRBV6-6 to TRBJ1-4; D uncertain. This CDR3 spans 17 amino acids. The germline V gene has CDR1 MNHNY and CDR2 SVGAGI (reference sequence). Trimming removed 6 bases from V and 0 bases from J, with 17 bases in between. The CDR3 protein is CASRSSRTQATNEKLFF. CDR3 DNA sequence: TGTGCCAGCAGATCGTCAAGGACCCAAGCAACTAATGAAAAACTGTTTTTT.

This clonotype was observed at least ten times. The chain employs TRBV10-3 and TRBJ2-7; D perhaps matches TRBD1 (5 bases). Trimming cost V 4 bases and J 0 bases, with 10 bases left between them. Per the germline V gene, CDR1 is ENHRY and CDR2 is SYGVKD. The CDR3 is 14 residues long. The CDR3 DNA sequence: TGTGCCATCAGTGGGCGGACAAGCTCCTACGAGCAGTACTTC. The encoded protein is CAISGRTSSYEQYF.

The table lists this clonotype with many counts. V and J are TRBV11-2 and TRBJ1-2, with 9 bases matching TRBD1. CDR1 and CDR2 (germline): SGHAT, FQNNGV. The CDR3 totals 16 residues. Germline trimming cut 6 bases from V and 3 bases from J; bases unmatched to any gene: 11. CDR3 in DNA: TGTGCCAGCAGATCTATAACAGGGGGCGCGGACTATGGCTACACCTTC. Its protein is CASRSITGGADYGYTF.

In this sample, this clonotype turned up many times. The chain couples TRBV6-2 or TRBV6-3 to TRBJ2-7, with TRBD1 identical over 8 bases. Germline V CDR1 and CDR2: MNHEY, SVGEGT. The CDR3 is made up of 14 amino acids. After removal of 6 bases from V and 2 bases from J, the junction contained 6 bases not matched to a gene. CDR3 nucleotide sequence: TGTGCCAGCAGAGCCCGGACAGGGACCTACGAGCAGTACTTC. Translation: CASRARTGTYEQYF.

This clonotype was found many times. The chain links TRBV5-1 to TRBJ1-2; weak D call: TRBD1 (6 bases). With 0 bases removed from V and 4 bases from J, the gap between germline ends came to 13 bases. Germline CDR1 SGHRS, CDR2 YFSETQ. The CDR3 length is 15 residues. CDR3 nucleotide sequence: TGCGCCAGCAGCTTGGACCGGGGGGCAGTCTATGGCTACACCTTC. Translated: CASSLDRGAVYGYTF.

At least ten counts were recorded for this clonotype. V usage is TRBV15 and J usage is TRBJ2-2, with a possible D match to TRBD2 (5 bases). V shed 1 base and J shed 1 base, with 10 bases lying between them. Germline V gene lookup returns CDR1 LNHNV and CDR2 YYDKDF (reference sequence). The CDR3 consists of 16 residues. This chain's CDR3 is CATSRGSGMNTGELFF. In DNA form, the CDR3 reads TGTGCCACCAGCAGAGGGTCCGGGATGAACACCGGGGAGCTGTTTTTT.

This clonotype was seen at least ten times. The chain couples TRBV20-1 to TRBJ2-3; either TRBD1 or TRBD2 may supply D (6 bases each). The germline gives CDR1 DFQATT, CDR2 SNEGSKA (reference sequence). Between the trimmed V and J ends, which lost 0 bases and 6 bases, there was a span of 16 bases. CDR3 size: 15 residues. CDR3: CSARDGGLSGDTQYF. The CDR3 DNA is TGCAGTGCTAGAGACGGGGGCCTGTCCGGGGATACGCAGTATTTT.

This clonotype was seen repeatedly, ten times or more. V is TRBV10-2 and J is TRBJ2-1, with D unresolved. Looked up from germline, CDR1 is WSHSY and CDR2 is SAAADI. The CDR3 runs to 14 residues. V was cut by 8 bases and J by 0 bases, with 11 bases left in between. The DNA for the CDR3 is TGCGCCAGCTGCCGTCCGGACTCCTACAATGAGCAGTTCTTC. Translation gives CASCRPDSYNEQFF.

This clonotype was seen at least ten times. The chain recombines TRBV16 with TRBJ2-5; 7 bases line up with TRBD1. The CDR3 runs to 15 residues. J lost 1 base, V lost 2 bases, and 4 bases had no gene match. Germline V gene data show CDR1 as KGHSY and CDR2 as FQNENV. CDR3 protein: CASSQMDRSQETQYF. The CDR3 coding sequence is TGTGCCAGCAGCCAAATGGACAGGAGCCAAGAGACCCAGTACTTC.

This clonotype was counted many times. The chain employs TRBV11-2 and TRBJ1-1; D gene unclear. The CDR3 extends over 13 amino acids. V was clipped by 4 bases and J by 1 base, with 7 bases between them. The germline CDR1 and CDR2 sequences are SGHAT and FQNNGV. CDR3: CASSSRENTEAFF. DNA for the CDR3: TGTGCCAGCAGCTCCCGGGAGAACACTGAAGCTTTCTTT.

This clonotype has ten or more counts. The chain is built from TRBV5-1 and TRBJ1-4, with D maybe TRBD1 (5 bases). Per the germline V gene, CDR1 is SGHRS and CDR2 is YFSETQ. Trimming took 5 bases from V and 8 from J, leaving 16 bases between them. The CDR3 runs 14 residues. The CDR3 nucleotides are TGCGCCAGCAGTGCAGGGATACTAGGAGAAAAACTGTTTTTT. It specifies CASSAGILGEKLFF.

This clonotype was picked up many times. The V call is TRBV5-1, the J call TRBJ2-2; 10 bases line up with TRBD1. The length of the CDR3 is 15 residues. Germline-derived CDR1 and CDR2 are SGHRS and YFSETQ. V trimming: 2 bases; J trimming: 5 bases; junction bases outside the gene matches: 3. CDR3 protein: CASSFSGQGTGELFF. CDR3 in DNA: TGCGCCAGCAGCTTCTCGGGACAGGGGACCGGGGAGCTGTTTTTT.

This chain links TRBV7-2 with TRBJ2-7; 9 bases match TRBD1. The CDR3 has 14 amino acids. V shed 5 bases and J 7 bases; nucleotides not matched to a gene: 9. Per germline, CDR1 SGHTA and CDR2 FQGNSA. DNA for the CDR3: TGTGCCAGCAGCCCAGGGACAGGGCCTCGAGAGCAGTACTTC. Translated, it gives CASSPGTGPREQYF.

Ten or more counts support this clonotype. The chain couples TRBV20-1 to TRBJ2-5, with 8 bases that match TRBD2. The CDR3 sequence is 13 residues long. Germline CDR1 DFQATT, CDR2 SNEGSKA (reference sequence). The trim removed 7 bases at V and 5 bases at J, leaving 9 bases unmatched. The CDR3 coding sequence is TGCAGTGGTCGCGGTAGCGGGGTGGAGACCCAGTACTTC. This gives the protein CSGRGSGVETQYF.

This clonotype was found many times. The chain has TRBV9 and TRBJ1-3; D remains ambiguous. Germline V gene sequence: CDR1 SGDLS, CDR2 YYNGEE. This CDR3 is 14 amino acids long. Trimming cost V 5 bases and J 1 base, with 10 bases left between them. In nucleotides, the CDR3 is TGTGCCAGCAGTCCCTGGGATTCTGGAAACACCATATATTTT. As protein: CASSPWDSGNTIYF.

CDR3: CASSLISGENTEAFF. CDR3 coding DNA: TGCGCCAGCAGCTTGATCTCAGGGGAGAACACTGAAGCTTTCTTT. The chain recombines TRBV5-1 with TRBJ1-1; D may be TRBD1 (6 bases). The germline V gene encodes CDR1 SGHRS and CDR2 YFSETQ. V was cut by 1 base and J by 1 base, with 11 bases left in between. The CDR3 length is 15 residues.

In its sample, this clonotype was seen many times. The V gene is TRBV5-1, the J gene TRBJ2-1; 7 bases match TRBD2. The CDR3 runs to 15 residues. Germline V gene sequence: CDR1 SGHRS, CDR2 YFSETQ. With 7 bases clipped from V and 4 bases from J, the junction kept 11 bases outside the gene matches. CDR3 region: CASAREAGSYNEQFF. In DNA form, the CDR3 reads TGCGCCAGCGCTCGGGAGGCAGGGAGTTACAATGAGCAGTTCTTC.

J is TRBJ2-3 and V is TRBV24-1; possibly TRBD1 or TRBD2 for D (5 bases each). CDR1 is KGHDR, CDR2 SFDVKD, per germline. Trimming stripped 2 bases from V and 5 bases from J, with 13 bases between. The CDR3 runs to 15 residues. The CDR3 DNA is TGTGCCACCAGTGATTCGGGACCCAGGGAAGATACGCAGTATTTT. Its translation is CATSDSGPREDTQYF.

J is TRBJ2-1 and V is TRBV4-1, with D unclear. CDR1 and CDR2 (germline): MGHRA, YSYEKL. With 0 bases removed from V and 0 bases from J, the gap between germline ends came to 9 bases. CDR3 length: 16 amino acids. CDR3 in amino acids: CASSQDGWRSYNEQFF. The CDR3 region has the DNA TGCGCCAGCAGCCAAGACGGCTGGCGCTCCTACAATGAGCAGTTCTTC.

In this sample, this clonotype turned up many times. The V gene is TRBV10-3, the J gene TRBJ1-1; D call uncertain. The CDR3 loop spans 14 amino acids. Trimming took 2 bases from V and 5 from J, leaving 12 bases between them. Germline loops: CDR1 ENHRY, CDR2 SYGVKD. DNA for the CDR3: TGTGCCATCAGTGAGAGGAGGGTGGATACTGAAGCTTTCTTT. Protein sequence: CAISERRVDTEAFF.

In this sample, this clonotype turned up many times. The genes are TRBV4-3 and TRBJ1-2; TRBD1 aligns across 7 bases. The CDR3 sequence is 16 residues long. Per the germline V gene, CDR1 is LGHNA and CDR2 is YSLEER. Trimming removed 2 bases from V and 4 bases from J; junction bases left unmatched: 10. The CDR3 loop reads CASSQRDKGAIYGYTF. Here the CDR3 DNA reads TGCGCCAGCAGCCAACGTGACAAGGGGGCTATCTATGGCTACACCTTC.

The chain carries TRBV5-6 and TRBJ2-7, with D uncertain. CDR1 and CDR2 from the germline V gene are SGHDT and YYEEEE. The CDR3 is made up of 16 amino acids. Trimming shortened V by 3 bases and J by 3 bases, and 19 bases separated the two germline ends. In DNA form, the CDR3 reads TGTGCCAGCAGCTCGCCCAGGATGAGAATAATCTACGAGCAGTACTTC. This sequence encodes CASSSPRMRIIYEQYF.

A note on this clonotype: An end of the junction does not agree with germline; a read error may underlie this. The chain couples TRBV4-2 to TRBJ1-5; 10 nucleotides line up with TRBD1. Germline-derived CDR1 and CDR2 are LGHNA and YNFKEQ. The CDR3 is 15 amino acids. The CDR3 region has the DNA TGTGCCAGCAGCCGGGGGACAGGGGCGTTTCAGCCCCAGAATTTT. It encodes CASSRGTGAFQPQNF.